This T cell receptor (beta chain) was sequenced in a study of CD8+ T cells in alopecia areata. Details on this clone: The target antigen is unknown.

Noted treatment: oral pan-JAK inhibitor, 5-10 mg twice daily. Germline CDR1 SNHLY, CDR2 FYNNEI. The CDR3 sequence is 15 residues long. Deletions cut 3 bases from V and 0 bases from J, with 9 bases between. Reverse transcribed after extraction, RNA yielded cDNA as the sequencing template. The assay was immunoSEQ multiplex PCR, and TCRdb's table has in-frame clones only and misses some. The sample holds a few hundred thousand clones, less than 75% seen once. General study findings and limits: Amid tofacitinib therapy, many expanded lesional clones stayed present in scalp and blood.

This clonotype was sampled from a human donor with alopecia areata. This specimen was CD4+ T cells sorted from blood, taken at week 4, from a patient treated with tofacitinib. This chain connects TRBV2 to TRBJ1-5; D is unclear. The CDR3 DNA is TGTGCCAGCAGTGAGAATCACAATAGCAATCAGCCCCAGCATTTT. This translates into CASSENHNSNQPQHF.